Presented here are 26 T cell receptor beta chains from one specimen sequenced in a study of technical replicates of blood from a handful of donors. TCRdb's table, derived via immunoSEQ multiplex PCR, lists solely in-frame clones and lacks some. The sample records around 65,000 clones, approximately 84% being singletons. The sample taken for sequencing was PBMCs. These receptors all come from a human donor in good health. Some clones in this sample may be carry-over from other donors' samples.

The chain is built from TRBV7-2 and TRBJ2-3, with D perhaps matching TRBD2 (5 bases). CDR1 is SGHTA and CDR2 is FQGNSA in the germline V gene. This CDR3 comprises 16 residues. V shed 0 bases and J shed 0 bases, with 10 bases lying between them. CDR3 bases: TGTGCCAGCAGCTTAGCGGGCAGACTAAGCACAGATACGCAGTATTTT. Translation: CASSLAGRLSTDTQYF.

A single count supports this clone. CDR3 loop: CASSRNLRGGYEQYF. The CDR3 bases are TGTGCCAGCAGCCGTAACCTTAGAGGAGGCTACGAGCAGTACTTC. This chain uses TRBV7-2 with TRBJ2-7; D perhaps matches TRBD2 (5 bases). V was clipped by 5 bases and J by 3 bases, with 17 bases between them. The CDR3 runs 15 residues. Germline V gene data show CDR1 as SGHTA and CDR2 as FQGNSA.

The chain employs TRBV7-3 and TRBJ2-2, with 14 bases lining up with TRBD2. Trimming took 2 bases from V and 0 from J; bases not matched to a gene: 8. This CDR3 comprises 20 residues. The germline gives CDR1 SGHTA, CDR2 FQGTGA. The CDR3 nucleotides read TGTGCCAGCAGCTTAGTGGGGACTAGCGGGGGCCGATCGAACACCGGGGAGCTGTTTTTT. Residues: CASSLVGTSGGRSNTGELFF.

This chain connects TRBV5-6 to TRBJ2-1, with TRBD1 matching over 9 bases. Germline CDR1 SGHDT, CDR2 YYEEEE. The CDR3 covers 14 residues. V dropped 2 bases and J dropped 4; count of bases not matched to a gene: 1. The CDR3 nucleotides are TGTGCCAGCAGCTTCGGGACAGGGTACAATGAGCAGTTCTTC. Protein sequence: CASSFGTGYNEQFF.

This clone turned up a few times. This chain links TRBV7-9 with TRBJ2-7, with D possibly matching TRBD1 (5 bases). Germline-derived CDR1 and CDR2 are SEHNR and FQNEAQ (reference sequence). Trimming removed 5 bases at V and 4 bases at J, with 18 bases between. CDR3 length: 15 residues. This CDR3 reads CASSPVYRGTYEQYF. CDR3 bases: TGTGCCAGCAGCCCCGTTTATAGGGGTACGTACGAGCAGTACTTC.

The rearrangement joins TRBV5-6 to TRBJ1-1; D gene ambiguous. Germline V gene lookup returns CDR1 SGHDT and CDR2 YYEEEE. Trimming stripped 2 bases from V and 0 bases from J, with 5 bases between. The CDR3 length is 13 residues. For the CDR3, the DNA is TGTGCCAGCAGCTTTAACATGAACACTGAAGCTTTCTTT. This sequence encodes CASSFNMNTEAFF.

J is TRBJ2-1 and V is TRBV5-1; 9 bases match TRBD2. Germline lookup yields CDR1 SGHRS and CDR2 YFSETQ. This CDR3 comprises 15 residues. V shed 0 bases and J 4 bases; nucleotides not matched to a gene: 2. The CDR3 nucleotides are TGCGCCAGCAGCTTGGTAGCGGGAGCATACAATGAGCAGTTCTTC. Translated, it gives CASSLVAGAYNEQFF.

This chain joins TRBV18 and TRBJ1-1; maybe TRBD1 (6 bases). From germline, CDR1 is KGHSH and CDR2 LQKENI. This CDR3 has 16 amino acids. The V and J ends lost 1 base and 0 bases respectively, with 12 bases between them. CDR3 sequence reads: CASSPRQGFMNTEAFF. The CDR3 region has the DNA TGTGCCAGCTCACCACGGCAGGGGTTTATGAACACTGAAGCTTTCTTT.

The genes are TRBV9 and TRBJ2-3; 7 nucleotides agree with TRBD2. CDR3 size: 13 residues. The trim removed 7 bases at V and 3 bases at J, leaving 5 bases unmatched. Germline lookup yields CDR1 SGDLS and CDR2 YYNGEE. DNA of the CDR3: TGTGCCAGCGGGAAGCGGGATACAGATACGCAGTATTTT. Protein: CASGKRDTDTQYF.

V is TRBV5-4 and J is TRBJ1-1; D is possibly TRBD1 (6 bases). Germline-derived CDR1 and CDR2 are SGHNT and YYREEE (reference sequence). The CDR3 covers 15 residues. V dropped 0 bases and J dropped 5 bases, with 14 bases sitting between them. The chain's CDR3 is CASSLAQGSGTEAFF. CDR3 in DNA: TGTGCCAGCAGCTTGGCCCAGGGGTCAGGGACTGAAGCTTTCTTT.

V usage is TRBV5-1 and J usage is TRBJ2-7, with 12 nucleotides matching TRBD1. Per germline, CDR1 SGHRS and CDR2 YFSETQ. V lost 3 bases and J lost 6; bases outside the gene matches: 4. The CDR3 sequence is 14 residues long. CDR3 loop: CASSWGTGGGEQYF. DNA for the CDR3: TGCGCCAGCAGCTGGGGGACAGGGGGCGGCGAGCAGTACTTC.

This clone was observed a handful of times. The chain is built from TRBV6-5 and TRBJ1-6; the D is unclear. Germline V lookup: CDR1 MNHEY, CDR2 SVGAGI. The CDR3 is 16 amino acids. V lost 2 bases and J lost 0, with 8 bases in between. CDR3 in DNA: TGTGCCAGCAGTTACGAGCGGAGCTCCTATAATTCACCCCTCCACTTT. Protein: CASSYERSSYNSPLHF.

CDR3 loop: CASSYSSGNEQYF. The CDR3 DNA follows: TGTGCCAGCAGTTACTCGTCGGGAAACGAGCAGTACTTC. The rearrangement uses TRBV6-5 and TRBJ2-7; possibly TRBD2 for D (5 bases). This CDR3 contains 13 residues. The germline CDR1 and CDR2 sequences are MNHEY and SVGAGI. V was shortened by 0 bases and J by 5 bases, with 8 bases between the two germline ends.

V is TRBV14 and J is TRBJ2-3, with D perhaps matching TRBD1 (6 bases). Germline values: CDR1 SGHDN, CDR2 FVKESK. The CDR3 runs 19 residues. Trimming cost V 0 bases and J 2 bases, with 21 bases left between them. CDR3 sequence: CASSQDRTDPSPATDTQYF. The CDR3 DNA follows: TGTGCCAGCAGCCAAGATCGGACAGACCCAAGCCCCGCCACAGATACGCAGTATTTT.

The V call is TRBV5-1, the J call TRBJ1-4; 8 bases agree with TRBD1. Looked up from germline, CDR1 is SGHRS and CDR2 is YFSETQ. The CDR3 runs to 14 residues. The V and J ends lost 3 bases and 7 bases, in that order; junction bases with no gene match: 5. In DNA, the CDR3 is TGCGCCAGCAGCTCGGGACAGGTCGGTGAAAAACTGTTTTTT. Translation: CASSSGQVGEKLFF.

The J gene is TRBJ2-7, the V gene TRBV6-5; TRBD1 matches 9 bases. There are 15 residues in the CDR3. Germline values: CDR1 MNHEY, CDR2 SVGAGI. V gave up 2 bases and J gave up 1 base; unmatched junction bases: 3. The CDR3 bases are TGTGCCAGCAGTTACAAGGGGACAGGGTCCTACGAGCAGTACTTC. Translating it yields CASSYKGTGSYEQYF.

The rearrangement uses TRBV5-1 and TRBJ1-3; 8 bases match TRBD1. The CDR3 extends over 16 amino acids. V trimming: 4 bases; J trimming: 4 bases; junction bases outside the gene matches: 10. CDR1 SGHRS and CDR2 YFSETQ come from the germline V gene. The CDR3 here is CASSGTDRAAGNTIYF. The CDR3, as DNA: TGCGCCAGCAGCGGGACGGACAGGGCCGCGGGAAACACCATATATTTT.

This CDR3 is CASSLGTGNSGEQYF. CDR3 nucleotides: TGTGCCAGCAGTTTGGGAACAGGGAATTCGGGCGAGCAGTACTTC. The gene calls are TRBV28 and TRBJ2-7; D may be TRBD1 (6 bases). The germline V gene encodes CDR1 MDHEN and CDR2 SYDVKM. CDR3 length: 15 amino acids. Trimming shortened V by 3 bases and J by 6 bases, and 18 bases separated the two germline ends.

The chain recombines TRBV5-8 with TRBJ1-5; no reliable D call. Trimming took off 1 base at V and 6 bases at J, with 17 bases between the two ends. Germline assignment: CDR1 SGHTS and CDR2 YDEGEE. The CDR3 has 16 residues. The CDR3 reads CASSLHINSGGQPQHF. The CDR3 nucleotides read TGTGCCAGCAGCTTGCACATCAACTCGGGAGGTCAGCCCCAGCATTTT.

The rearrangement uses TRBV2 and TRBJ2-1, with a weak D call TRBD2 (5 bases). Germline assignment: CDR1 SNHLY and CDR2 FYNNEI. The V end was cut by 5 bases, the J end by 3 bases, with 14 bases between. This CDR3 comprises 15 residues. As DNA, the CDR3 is TGTGCCAGCAGTCGTGGGAGCTATGACTACAATGAGCAGTTCTTC. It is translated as CASSRGSYDYNEQFF.

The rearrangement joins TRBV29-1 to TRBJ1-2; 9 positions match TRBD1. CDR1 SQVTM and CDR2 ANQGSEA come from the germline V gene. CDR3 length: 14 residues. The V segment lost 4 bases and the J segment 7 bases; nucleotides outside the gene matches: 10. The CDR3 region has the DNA TGCAGCGTTGGGGGGGACAGGGAAGTTGGTGGCTACACCTTC. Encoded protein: CSVGGDREVGGYTF.

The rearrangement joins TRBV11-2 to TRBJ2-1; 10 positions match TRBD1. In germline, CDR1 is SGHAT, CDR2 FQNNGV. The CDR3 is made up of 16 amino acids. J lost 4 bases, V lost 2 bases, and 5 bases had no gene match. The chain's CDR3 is CASSLPGTGAYNEQFF. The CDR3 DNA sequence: TGTGCCAGCAGCTTACCCGGGACAGGGGCTTACAATGAGCAGTTCTTC.

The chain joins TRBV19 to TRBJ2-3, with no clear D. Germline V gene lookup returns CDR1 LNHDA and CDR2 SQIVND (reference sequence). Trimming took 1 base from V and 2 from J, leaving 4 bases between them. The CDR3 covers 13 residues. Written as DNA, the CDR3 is TGTGCCAGTAGTATAGGCTACACAGATACGCAGTATTTT. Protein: CASSIGYTDTQYF.

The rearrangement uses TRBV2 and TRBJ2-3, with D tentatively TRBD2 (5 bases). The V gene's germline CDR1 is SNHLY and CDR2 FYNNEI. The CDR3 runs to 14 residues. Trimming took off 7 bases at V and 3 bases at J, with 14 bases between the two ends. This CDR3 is CASKKSTTTDTQYF. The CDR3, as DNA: TGTGCCAGCAAGAAGTCGACTACGACAGATACGCAGTATTTT. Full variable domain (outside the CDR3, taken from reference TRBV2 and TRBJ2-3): EPEVTQTPSHQVTQMGQEVILRCVPISNHLYFYWYRQILGQKVEFLVSFYNNEISEKSEIFDDQFSVERPDGSNFTLKIRSTKLEDSAMYFCASKKSTTTDTQYFGPGTRLTVL.

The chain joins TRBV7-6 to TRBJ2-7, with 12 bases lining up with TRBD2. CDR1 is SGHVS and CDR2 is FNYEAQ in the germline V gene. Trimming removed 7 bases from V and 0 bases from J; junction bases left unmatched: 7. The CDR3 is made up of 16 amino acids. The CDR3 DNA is TGTGCCAGCACTAAGCTAGCGGGGGGGAGCTCCTACGAGCAGTACTTC. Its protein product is CASTKLAGGSSYEQYF.

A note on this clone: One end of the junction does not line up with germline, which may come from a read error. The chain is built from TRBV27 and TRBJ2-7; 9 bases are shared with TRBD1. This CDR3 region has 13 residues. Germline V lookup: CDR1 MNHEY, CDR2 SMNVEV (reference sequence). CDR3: CASSSLRDRVVNF. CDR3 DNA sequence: TGTGCCAGCAGTTCACTCCGGGACAGGGTCGTAAACTTC.